The rows below give T cell receptor beta chains drawn from one sample of a study of shared clonotypes between healthy human individuals. The repertoire was sequenced with immunoSEQ multiplex PCR; TCRdb's copy has only in-frame clones and lacks some. Here the sample spans some 2,000,000 clones, roughly 95% being singletons. The source material was naive CD8+ T cells sorted from blood. The receptors were gathered from a man between 18 and 29 years old in good health. Both conserved end residues are part of each CDR3. The D gene is left open where the match is weak. For some rows the clone size is stated as once, few or many, or as a class when expanded; others skip it.

j_gene,v_gene,d_gene,abundance,CDR3aa,CDR3nt
TRBJ2-7,TRBV5-1,NA,once,CASRWDGPFNEQYF,TGCGCCAGCAGATGGGACGGCCCTTTTAACGAGCAGTACTTC
TRBJ1-2,TRBV5-1,NA,NA,CASSLDVTAYYGYTF,TGCGCCAGCAGCTTGGATGTAACAGCTTACTATGGCTACACCTTC
TRBJ2-7,TRBV5-1,NA,NA,CASSGGRSYEQYF,TGCGCCAGCAGCGGGGGGAGGTCCTACGAGCAGTACTTC
TRBJ2-5,TRBV6-5,NA,NA,CASSVSGEGALTQYF,TGTGCCAGCAGCGTGAGTGGGGAGGGGGCGCTGACCCAGTACTTC
TRBJ2-1,TRBV6-4,NA,NA,CASSELAGPSNEQFF,TGTGCCAGCAGTGAACTGGCGGGTCCGTCCAATGAGCAGTTCTTC
TRBJ1-1,TRBV4-1,NA,NA,CASSQVGGGNTEAFF,TGCGCCAGCAGCCAAGTCGGGGGCGGGAACACTGAAGCTTTCTTT
TRBJ2-3,TRBV11-2,NA,NA,CASSFRQIVDTQYF,TGTGCCAGCAGCTTTAGACAAATCGTAGATACGCAGTATTTT
TRBJ1-2,TRBV4-1,NA,NA,CASSQEGVGYGYTF,TGCGCCAGCAGCCAAGAGGGGGTTGGCTATGGCTACACCTTC
TRBJ1-6,TRBV6-5,NA,NA,CASSWDEKSPLHF,TGTGCCAGCAGTTGGGATGAAAAGTCACCCCTCCACTTT
TRBJ2-7,TRBV11-2,TRBD1,NA,CASSGPGQGAYEQYF,TGTGCCAGCAGCGGTCCGGGACAGGGGGCTTACGAGCAGTACTTC
TRBJ2-1,TRBV2,NA,NA,CASSVKWGAVSYNEQFF,TGTGCCAGCAGTGTCAAATGGGGAGCGGTGTCCTACAATGAGCAGTTCTTC
TRBJ1-2,TRBV2,TRBD1,NA,CASSDAGGADGYTF,TGTGCCAGCAGTGACGCAGGGGGCGCGGATGGCTACACCTTC
TRBJ1-5,TRBV6-5,NA,NA,CASSPDGNSNQPQHF,TGTGCCAGCAGTCCCGACGGTAATAGCAATCAGCCCCAGCATTTT
TRBJ1-3,TRBV4-1,NA,NA,CASSQEANTLGNTIYF,TGCGCCAGCAGCCAAGAGGCGAACACCCTGGGAAACACCATATATTTT
TRBJ1-6,TRBV9,NA,NA,CASSVDSSPLHF,TGTGCCAGCAGCGTAGATAGTTCACCCCTCCACTTT
TRBJ2-7,TRBV29-1,NA,NA,CSAWTGNEQYF,TGCAGCGCCTGGACCGGGAACGAGCAGTACTTC
TRBJ2-7,TRBV30,TRBD1,NA,CAWSGTGDEQYF,TGTGCCTGGAGCGGGACAGGCGACGAGCAGTACTTC
TRBJ2-5,TRBV11-2,NA,NA,CASSRLRETQYF,TGTGCCAGCAGCCGACTTAGGGAGACCCAGTACTTC
TRBJ1-3,TRBV2,NA,NA,CAWALDRSGNTIYF,TGTGCCTGGGCCCTGGACCGCTCTGGAAACACCATATATTTT
TRBJ2-2,TRBV13,TRBD1,once,CASTSGTGNTGELFF,TGTGCCAGCACCTCGGGGACAGGGAACACCGGGGAGCTGTTTTTT
TRBJ2-2,TRBV11-3,NA,NA,CASSLAGSVRLFF,TGTGCCAGCAGCTTAGCGGGCTCCGTACGGCTGTTTTTT
TRBJ1-4,TRBV6-1,TRBD1,NA,CASSDRGDEKLFF,TGTGCCAGCAGCGACAGGGGTGATGAAAAACTGTTTTTT
TRBJ2-1,TRBV5-4,NA,NA,CASSATSSLNEQFF,TGTGCCAGCAGCGCGACCTCGTCTTTGAATGAGCAGTTCTTC
TRBJ2-2,TRBV5-1,TRBD1,once,CASSLTGAGELFF,TGCGCCAGCAGTTTGACAGGGGCCGGGGAGCTGTTTTTT
TRBJ2-7,TRBV5-6,NA,NA,CASSLAAAPYEQYF,TGTGCCAGCAGCTTGGCAGCCGCCCCCTACGAGCAGTACTTC
TRBJ2-7,TRBV2,NA,NA,CASSEGQYEQYF,TGTGCCAGCAGTGAAGGACAATACGAGCAGTACTTC
TRBJ2-2,TRBV27,NA,NA,CASSLGGSTGELFF,TGTGCCAGCAGTTTGGGGGGAAGCACCGGGGAGCTGTTTTTT
TRBJ2-1,TRBV7-9,NA,NA,CASSLRENHEQFF,TGTGCCAGCAGCTTAAGGGAGAACCATGAGCAGTTCTTC
TRBJ2-1,TRBV9,NA,once,CASSVYLSSYNEQFF,TGTGCCAGCAGCGTATATCTAAGCTCCTACAATGAGCAGTTCTTC
TRBJ1-6,TRBV9,NA,NA,CASSPRDWTGSPLHF,TGTGCCAGCAGCCCGAGGGACTGGACCGGTTCACCCCTCCACTTT
TRBJ1-4,TRBV7-9,NA,NA,CASSLADGQNEKLFF,TGTGCCAGCAGCTTAGCCGACGGCCAAAATGAAAAACTGTTTTTT
TRBJ1-1,TRBV27,NA,NA,CASSPSGGHLEAFF,TGTGCCAGCAGTCCTTCTGGGGGACACCTTGAAGCTTTCTTT
TRBJ2-3,TRBV4-1,TRBD2,NA,CASSFLAGVSADTQYF,TGCGCCAGCAGCTTCCTAGCGGGAGTTTCCGCGGATACGCAGTATTTT
TRBJ2-7,TRBV10-1,TRBD2,NA,CASSAGIGYEQYF,TGCGCCAGCTCAGCGGGGATCGGCTACGAGCAGTACTTC
TRBJ1-1,TRBV19,NA,NA,CASSPGWDTEAFF,TGTGCCAGTAGCCCGGGTTGGGACACTGAAGCTTTCTTT
TRBJ2-5,TRBV4-1,TRBD1,NA,CASSQRDRGGKTQYF,TGCGCCAGCAGCCAAAGGGACAGGGGAGGGAAGACCCAGTACTTC
TRBJ2-2,TRBV27,TRBD2,NA,CASSFLPPGLKTETNTGELFF,TGTGCCAGCAGTTTCCTACCGCCGGGACTAAAAACAGAGACGAACACCGGGGAGCTGTTTTTT
TRBJ2-1,TRBV7-9,NA,NA,CASSLSAEQFF,TGTGCCAGCAGCCTTAGTGCTGAGCAGTTCTTC
TRBJ1-2,TRBV4-3,TRBD1,NA,CASSQDVRDSYTRRYGYTF,TGCGCCAGCAGCCAAGATGTCCGGGACAGCTACACCCGGCGCTATGGCTACACCTTC
TRBJ2-7,TRBV29-1,TRBD2,NA,CSVAGTSGPYEQYF,TGCAGCGTAGCCGGGACTAGCGGGCCCTACGAGCAGTACTTC
TRBJ2-3,TRBV9,TRBD2,NA,CASSPATGRAGDTQYF,TGTGCCAGCAGCCCAGCAACCGGGAGGGCCGGAGATACGCAGTATTTT
TRBJ2-2,TRBV7-9,TRBD2,NA,CASSFGLAGNTGELFF,TGTGCCAGCAGCTTCGGACTAGCGGGGAACACCGGGGAGCTGTTTTTT
TRBJ1-5,TRBV13,TRBD1,NA,CASSSGTGSNQPQHF,TGTGCCAGCAGCTCAGGGACAGGTAGCAATCAGCCCCAGCATTTT
TRBJ2-5,TRBV4-1,NA,NA,CASSQELQGRETQYF,TGCGCCAGCAGCCAAGAGCTACAGGGACGGGAGACCCAGTACTTC
TRBJ2-7,TRBV9,TRBD1,NA,CASSVGQGGYEQYF,TGTGCCAGCAGCGTCGGACAGGGGGGGTACGAGCAGTACTTC
TRBJ2-1,TRBV4-2,TRBD2,NA,CASRGLALSNEQFF,TGTGCCAGCAGGGGACTAGCTCTTTCCAATGAGCAGTTCTTC
TRBJ2-3,TRBV7-6,NA,NA,CASSLAPTDTQYF,TGTGCCAGCAGCTTAGCGCCCACAGATACGCAGTATTTT
TRBJ2-1,TRBV6-1,TRBD2,NA,CASSALTSGGLDEQFF,TGTGCCAGCAGTGCCCTGACTAGCGGGGGCCTGGATGAGCAGTTCTTC
TRBJ2-5,TRBV10-3,TRBD1,NA,CAISPGTGGLKETQYF,TGTGCCATCAGCCCCGGGACAGGGGGTCTTAAAGAGACCCAGTACTTC
TRBJ2-7,TRBV29-1,NA,NA,CSVEGQGYEQYF,TGCAGCGTTGAGGGACAAGGCTACGAGCAGTACTTC
TRBJ2-1,TRBV12-5,NA,NA,CASGFGIEQFF,TGTGCTAGTGGTTTCGGGATTGAGCAGTTCTTC
TRBJ2-7,TRBV28,NA,NA,CASSFRGPSGYEQYF,TGTGCCAGCAGTTTCAGAGGACCATCAGGGTACGAGCAGTACTTC
TRBJ1-3,TRBV9,NA,NA,CASSPSSWGGTSGNTIYF,TGTGCCAGCAGCCCCAGTAGTTGGGGTGGGACCTCTGGAAACACCATATATTTT
TRBJ1-1,TRBV7-9,NA,NA,CASSLDPDTEAFF,TGTGCCAGCAGCTTAGATCCCGACACTGAAGCTTTCTTT
TRBJ1-5,TRBV27,NA,NA,CASSPLGSWLQHF,TGTGCCAGCAGTCCCCTAGGGTCCTGGCTCCAGCATTTT
TRBJ2-7,TRBV29-1,TRBD1,few,CSVDFRTGGEQYF,TGCAGCGTTGATTTCAGGACAGGGGGAGAGCAGTACTTC
TRBJ2-2,TRBV9,TRBD2,NA,CASSAGGTGELFF,TGTGCCAGCAGCGCGGGGGGCACCGGGGAGCTGTTTTTT
TRBJ2-2,TRBV6-5,NA,NA,CASSSVSGELFF,TGTGCCAGCAGTTCCGTCTCCGGGGAGCTGTTTTTT